This TCR beta chain was identified in a study of tumor-infiltrating lymphocytes in primary liver carcinoma. Background on the study: Recorded tumor stage was T1-T3 N0M0, with diameters of roughly 4 to 11 cm.

Investigators took RNA and DNA out together from roughly 21-30 mg of unsorted bulk tissue. Using a constant-region primer together with ProtoScript II reverse transcriptase, TCR beta cDNA was made from roughly 540 ng of total RNA. The TCR beta library was amplified through three nested multiplex PCR rounds in a modified ARM-PCR procedure. For approximately 11 cycles apiece, the opening two PCR rounds ran with TRBV1-TRBV30 forward primers and a C-beta reverse primer. TCRdb re-called the multiplex PCR reads with MiXCR, one entry per CDR3 protein. The table shows roughly 80,000 distinct CDR3 sequences, with roughly 72% occurring only once. Looked up from germline, CDR1 is MNHEY and CDR2 is SVGEGT. V lost 5 bases, J lost 4 bases, and 14 bases lay in between. This CDR3 region has 14 residues.

The clonotype was recovered from a man in his forties with primary liver carcinoma and hepatitis B virus infection. The V call is TRBV6-2 or TRBV6-3, the J call TRBJ1-1; D is perhaps TRBD1 (6 bases). Material for sequencing was tumor-adjacent normal liver tissue. In DNA, the CDR3 is TGTGCCAGCAGTCTTACGCAGGGGATCACTGAAGCTTTCTTT. Translation: CASSLTQGITEAFF.